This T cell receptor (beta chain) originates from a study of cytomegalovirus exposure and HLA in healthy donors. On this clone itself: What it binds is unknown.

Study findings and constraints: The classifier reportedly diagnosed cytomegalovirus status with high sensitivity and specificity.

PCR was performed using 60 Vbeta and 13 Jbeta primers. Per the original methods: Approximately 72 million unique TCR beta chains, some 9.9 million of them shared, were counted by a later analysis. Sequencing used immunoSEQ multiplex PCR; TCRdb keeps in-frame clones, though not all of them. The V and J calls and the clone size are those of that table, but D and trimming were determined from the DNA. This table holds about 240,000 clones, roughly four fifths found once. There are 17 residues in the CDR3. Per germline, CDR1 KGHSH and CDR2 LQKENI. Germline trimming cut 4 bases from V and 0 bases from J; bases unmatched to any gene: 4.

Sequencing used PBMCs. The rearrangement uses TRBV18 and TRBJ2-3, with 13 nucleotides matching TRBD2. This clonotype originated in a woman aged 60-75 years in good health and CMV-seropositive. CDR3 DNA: TGTGCCAGCTCACGGGGACTAGCGGGGATAAGCACAGATACGCAGTATTTT. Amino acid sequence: CASSRGLAGISTDTQYF. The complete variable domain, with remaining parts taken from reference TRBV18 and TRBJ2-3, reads NAGVMQNPRHLVRRRGQEARLRCSPMKGHSHVYWYRQLPEEGLKFMVYLQKENIIDESGMPKERFSAEFPKEGPSILRIQQVVRGDSAAYFCASSRGLAGISTDTQYFGPGTRLTVL.